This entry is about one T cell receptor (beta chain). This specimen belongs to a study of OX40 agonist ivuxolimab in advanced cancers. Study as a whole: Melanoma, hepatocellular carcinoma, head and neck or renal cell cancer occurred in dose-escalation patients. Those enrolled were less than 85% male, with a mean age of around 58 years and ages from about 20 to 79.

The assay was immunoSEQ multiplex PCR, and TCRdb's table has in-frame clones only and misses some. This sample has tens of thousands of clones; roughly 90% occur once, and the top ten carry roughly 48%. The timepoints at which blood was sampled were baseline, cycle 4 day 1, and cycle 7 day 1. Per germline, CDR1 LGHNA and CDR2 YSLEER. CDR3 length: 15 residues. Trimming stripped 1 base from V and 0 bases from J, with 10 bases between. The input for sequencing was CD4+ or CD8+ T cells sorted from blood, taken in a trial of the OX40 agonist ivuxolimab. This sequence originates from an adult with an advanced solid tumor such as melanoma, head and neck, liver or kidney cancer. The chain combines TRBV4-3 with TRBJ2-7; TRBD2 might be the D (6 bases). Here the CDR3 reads CASSQARGSSYEQYF. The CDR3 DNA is TGCGCCAGCAGCCAAGCACGGGGGAGCTCCTACGAGCAGTACTTC.